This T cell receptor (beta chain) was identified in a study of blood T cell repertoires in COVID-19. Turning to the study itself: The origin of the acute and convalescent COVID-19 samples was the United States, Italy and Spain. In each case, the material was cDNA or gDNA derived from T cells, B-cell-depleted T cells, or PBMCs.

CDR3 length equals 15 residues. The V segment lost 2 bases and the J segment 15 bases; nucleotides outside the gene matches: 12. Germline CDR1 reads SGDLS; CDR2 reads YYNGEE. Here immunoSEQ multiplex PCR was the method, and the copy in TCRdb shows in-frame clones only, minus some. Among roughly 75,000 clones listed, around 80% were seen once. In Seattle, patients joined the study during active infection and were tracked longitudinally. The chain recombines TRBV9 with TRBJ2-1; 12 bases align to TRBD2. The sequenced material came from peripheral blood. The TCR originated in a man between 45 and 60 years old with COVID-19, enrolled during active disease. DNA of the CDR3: TGTGCCAGCAGCGTTGGGACTAGCGGGTATCAGCGGCCGTTCTTC. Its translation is CASSVGTSGYQRPFF.